Presented here are 18 T cell receptor beta chains from one specimen sequenced in a study of blood T cell repertoires in COVID-19 (dated by TCRdb to between 2020 and 2021). The protocol used for the library was the immunoSEQ multiplex PCR assay. TCRdb provides this immuneACCESS table in a form limited to in-frame rearrangements. Some clones are lacking; in checked studies, under half of them reflect an unresolved V gene, and why the rest are absent is not known. Recorded for this sample are around 160,000 clones; approximately 83% of them occurred a single time. Roughly 8.2% of the sample comes from the top ten. Sequenced sample: peripheral blood. The receptors stem from a man in his 60s with acute or convalescent COVID-19.

Only a few counts were recorded for this clone. V and J are TRBV28 and TRBJ2-4; tentatively, D is TRBD1 (5 bases). The length of the CDR3 is 11 residues. V lost 7 bases to trimming and J lost 10 bases, with 11 bases between them. Germline V lookup: CDR1 MDHEN, CDR2 SYDVKM. CDR3 region: CASTGSGIQYF. Here the CDR3 DNA reads TGTGCCAGCACAGGGTCTGGGATTCAGTACTTC. Based on the CDR3 plus reference TRBV28 and TRBJ2-4, the full variable domain is DVKVTQSSRYLVKRTGEKVFLECVQDMDHENMFWYRQDPGLGLRLIYFSYDVKMKEKGDIPEGYSVSREKKERFSLILESASTNQTSMYLCASTGSGIQYFGAGTRLSVL.

This chain connects TRBV7-9 to TRBJ1-4, with D perhaps TRBD1 (5 bases). This CDR3 contains 15 residues. From germline, CDR1 is SEHNR and CDR2 FQNEAQ (reference sequence). Trimming cost V 1 base and J 8 bases, with 14 bases left between them. The DNA of the CDR3 is TGTGCCAGCAGCTTAGTTAGTGGGGCAGGAGAAAAACTGTTTTTT. It is translated as CASSLVSGAGEKLFF.

This clone was counted a few times. The chain has TRBV18 and TRBJ2-3; possible D gene TRBD2, 5 bases. The CDR3 is 13 residues long. V lost 3 bases to trimming and J lost 6 bases, with 10 bases between them. Per germline, CDR1 KGHSH and CDR2 LQKENI. The CDR3 protein is CASSPQAGDTQYF. The CDR3 DNA follows: TGTGCCAGCTCACCGCAGGCGGGTGATACGCAGTATTTT.

The CDR3 spells CASSLVAGAPPYEQYF. The CDR3 region has the DNA TGTGCCAGCAGCTTAGTTGCGGGAGCTCCCCCCTACGAGCAGTACTTC. The genes are TRBV7-9 and TRBJ2-7, with 7 positions matching TRBD2. The V gene's germline CDR1 is SEHNR and CDR2 FQNEAQ (reference sequence). Losses at the gene ends were 1 base for V and 2 bases for J; bases not matched to a gene: 8. This CDR3 comprises 16 residues.

The chain links TRBV6-2 or TRBV6-3 to TRBJ2-6; D is unresolved. This CDR3 is built from 15 residues. Trimming stripped 5 bases from V and 4 bases from J, with 12 bases between. Germline V gene data show CDR1 as MNHEY and CDR2 as SVGEGT. The CDR3 DNA reads TGTGCCAGCAGTAGAGCAGTAGCCGGGGCCAACGTCCTGACTTTC. Translated: CASSRAVAGANVLTF.

The rearrangement uses TRBV7-8 and TRBJ1-1; a weak D match, TRBD1 (6 bases). This CDR3 is built from 14 residues. CDR1 SGHVS and CDR2 FQNEAQ come from the germline V gene. V gave up 1 base and J gave up 1 base, with 7 bases separating them. CDR3 region: CASSLVRGNTEAFF. CDR3 sequence (DNA): TGTGCCAGCAGCTTAGTCAGGGGGAACACTGAAGCTTTCTTT.

The chain employs TRBV6-6 and TRBJ2-1, with 8 nucleotides matching TRBD2. CDR3 length equals 14 residues. V shed 5 bases and J 7 bases; nucleotides not matched to a gene: 7. Germline CDR1 reads MNHNY; CDR2 reads SVGAGI (reference sequence). CDR3 nucleotide sequence: TGTGCCAGCAGTCGAGCGGGAGTGGGAAATGAGCAGTTCTTC. Its protein product is CASSRAGVGNEQFF.

The rearrangement uses TRBV5-1 and TRBJ2-5; 10 bases agree with TRBD2. The CDR3 spans 16 residues. Germline lookup yields CDR1 SGHRS and CDR2 YFSETQ. V lost 0 bases to trimming and J lost 5 bases; unmatched junction nucleotides: 7. The CDR3 DNA sequence: TGCGCCAGCAGCTTGGGGCCAGCGGGAGGGCCGGAGACCCAGTACTTC. Its translation: CASSLGPAGGPETQYF.

The chain uses TRBV21-1 and TRBJ1-2; the table's D gene call, TRBD1, was not cross checked with the DNA. TRBV21-1 represents a pseudogene. CDR3 length equals 15 residues. The CDR3 sequence is CASSKGRGQSYGYTF. CDR3 bases: TGTGCCAGCAGCAAAGGCAGGGGACAGAGCTATGGCTACACCTTC.

This chain joins TRBV28 and TRBJ1-4; no definite D call. The CDR3 is 16 residues long. The ends were cut back, 3 bases at V and 6 bases at J, with 17 bases in the middle. Germline V gene sequence: CDR1 MDHEN, CDR2 SYDVKM. CDR3 nucleotides: TGTGCCAGCAGTTTTTTGTCTCCTAATCCGGATGAAAAACTGTTTTTT. It codes for CASSFLSPNPDEKLFF.

CDR3 protein: CASSAGTGVGEQYF. The CDR3 coding sequence is TGTGCCAGCAGCGCAGGGACAGGGGTGGGGGAGCAGTACTTC. The chain links TRBV7-3 to TRBJ2-7, with 10 bases matching TRBD1. Germline V CDR1 and CDR2: SGHTA, FQGTGA. V lost 5 bases, J lost 7 bases, and 8 bases stayed unmatched. The CDR3 loop spans 14 amino acids. The complete variable domain, with remaining parts taken from reference TRBV7-3 and TRBJ2-7, reads GAGVSQTPSNKVTEKGKYVELRCDPISGHTALYWYRQSLGQGPEFLIYFQGTGAADDSGLPNDRFFAVRPEGSVSTLKIQRTERGDSAVYLCASSAGTGVGEQYFGPGTRLTVT.

This clone has only one observation. This rearrangement joins TRBV5-6 to TRBJ1-1, with 10 bases that match TRBD1. J was trimmed by 4 bases and V by 3 bases; bases with no gene match: 6. The germline V gene has CDR1 SGHDT and CDR2 YYEEEE. CDR3 length: 15 amino acids. The CDR3 region is CASSWGQGQGTEAFF. CDR3 bases: TGTGCCAGCAGCTGGGGACAGGGGCAAGGCACTGAAGCTTTCTTT. Using reference TRBV5-6 and TRBJ1-1 for the parts outside the CDR3, the full variable domain is DAGVTQSPTHLIKTRGQQVTLRCSPKSGHDTVSWYQQALGQGPQFIFQYYEEEERQRGNFPDRFSGHQFPNYSSELNVNALLLGDSALYLCASSWGQGQGTEAFFGQGTRLTVV.

The rearrangement uses TRBV11-2 and TRBJ2-7, with D perhaps TRBD2 (5 bases). The germline V gene has CDR1 SGHAT and CDR2 FQNNGV. The V end was cut by 3 bases, the J end by 7 bases, with 16 bases between. The CDR3 consists of 14 residues. The CDR3 region is CASSFAGDLREQYF. The CDR3 DNA follows: TGTGCCAGCAGCTTTGCGGGTGACCTACGGGAGCAGTACTTC.

The genes are TRBV24-1 and TRBJ1-2; 8 nucleotides line up with TRBD1. From germline, CDR1 is KGHDR and CDR2 SFDVKD. J gave up 7 bases and V 8 bases, and 8 bases lay outside the gene matches. The CDR3 contains 13 residues. The CDR3 bases are TGTGCCACCATGGGGGGACAGGACTTTGGCTACACCTTC. It is translated as CATMGGQDFGYTF.

This clone was counted only a few times. V is TRBV13 and J is TRBJ2-7; TRBD1 matches 7 bases. Losses at the gene ends were 5 bases for V and 2 bases for J; bases not matched to a gene: 3. This CDR3 is 13 amino acids long. Germline V CDR1 and CDR2: PRHDT, FYEKMQ (reference sequence). The CDR3 region is CASSLGTAYEQYF. CDR3 DNA sequence: TGTGCCAGCAGCCTGGGGACAGCCTACGAGCAGTACTTC.

The V gene is TRBV27, the J gene TRBJ2-1, with 12 nucleotides matching TRBD2. Germline V lookup: CDR1 MNHEY, CDR2 SMNVEV (reference sequence). With 0 bases clipped from V and 8 bases from J, the junction kept 8 bases outside the gene matches. The CDR3 runs to 17 residues. The CDR3 coding sequence is TGTGCCAGCAGTTTATCCGCGGGCCTAGCGGGAGGGGATGAGCAGTTCTTC. Its protein is CASSLSAGLAGGDEQFF.

This rearrangement joins TRBV9 to TRBJ1-4; D is possibly TRBD1 (5 bases). CDR3 size: 15 residues. From germline, CDR1 is SGDLS and CDR2 YYNGEE. V lost 0 bases to trimming and J lost 8 bases, with 14 bases between them. The CDR3 loop reads CASSVGGTRNEKLFF. The CDR3 nucleotides read TGTGCCAGCAGCGTAGGGGGGACTAGAAACGAAAAACTGTTTTTT.

The J gene is TRBJ1-1, the V gene TRBV28; D possibly corresponds to TRBD1 (6 bases). The CDR3 covers 15 residues. Germline lookup yields CDR1 MDHEN and CDR2 SYDVKM. The V end lost 4 bases, the J end lost 1 base, and 13 bases lay between the germline ends. CDR3 sequence: CASSSDSLGNTEAFF. The CDR3 DNA follows: TGTGCCAGCAGTTCGGACAGCCTCGGGAACACTGAAGCTTTCTTT.